Presented here are 30 T cell receptor beta chains from one specimen sequenced in a study of molecular identifiers for immune sequencing clone quantification. TCRdb re-analysed the PCR reads in MiXCR, keeping a single row per CDR3 protein. The data contain approximately 550,000 distinct CDR3 sequences, over 20% of them singletons. Sequenced sample: naive CD8+ T cells from blood, with Jurkat cell RNA spiked in. Subset: FACS-sorted CD8+CD4-CCR7+CD45RA+ naive T cells. The receptors stem from a human donor in good health. Some libraries in this study had Jurkat cell RNA spiked in.

The chain uses TRBV4-1 and TRBJ2-1; possible D gene TRBD2, 5 bases. The CDR3 contains 15 residues. In germline, CDR1 is MGHRA, CDR2 YSYEKL. The V and J ends lost 3 bases and 8 bases respectively, with 17 bases between them. This CDR3 reads CASSQYGGPTYEQFF. The DNA for the CDR3 is TGCGCCAGCAGCCAGTACGGCGGGCCGACATATGAGCAGTTCTTC.

As to this clonotype: This may arise from a read error, as a much more abundant clone is one base away. The J gene is TRBJ2-7, the V gene TRBV29-1; D call uncertain. The CDR3 covers 12 residues. Germline CDR1 SQVTM, CDR2 ANQGSEA. V was pared by 7 bases and J by 3 bases, with 13 bases between. This chain's CDR3 is CSATSYSYEQYF. CDR3 bases: TGCAGCGCTACGAGTTACAGCTACGAGCAGTACTTC.

This clonotype was picked up many times. The rearrangement joins TRBV5-1 to TRBJ2-5; D could derive from TRBD1 or TRBD2 (5 bases each). The germline V gene encodes CDR1 SGHRS and CDR2 YFSETQ. V lost 7 bases and J lost 6, with 13 bases in between. The CDR3 consists of 12 residues. In DNA, the CDR3 is TGCGCCAGCGGGGACGAGGGAAAGACCCAGTACTTC. As protein: CASGDEGKTQYF.

This clonotype was counted at least ten times. The chain combines TRBV4-3 with TRBJ1-3; no clear D. The CDR3 is 15 residues long. With 0 bases removed from V and 8 bases from J, the gap between germline ends came to 14 bases. Germline-derived CDR1 and CDR2 are LGHNA and YSLEER. In DNA form, the CDR3 reads TGCGCCAGCAGCCAAGATCGCGGGCTCTTAGACACCATATATTTT. Its protein is CASSQDRGLLDTIYF.

This clonotype has a count of ten or more. The chain has TRBV5-1 and TRBJ1-1, with D possibly being TRBD1 (5 bases). CDR1 and CDR2 (germline): SGHRS, YFSETQ. Trimming stripped 0 bases from V and 1 base from J, with 10 bases between. This CDR3 has 15 residues. CDR3 in DNA: TGCGCCAGCAGCTTGGTAGACAGTCGGAACACTGAAGCTTTCTTT. It is translated as CASSLVDSRNTEAFF.

This clonotype was counted at least ten times. The CDR3 sequence: CASSQGQGRDEQYF. The CDR3, as DNA: TGTGCCAGCAGCCAAGGCCAGGGCAGGGACGAGCAGTACTTC. The chain is built from TRBV4-2 and TRBJ2-7; D is possibly TRBD1 (5 bases). Germline lookup yields CDR1 LGHNA and CDR2 YNFKEQ. Trimming shortened V by 1 base and J by 5 bases, and 12 bases separated the two germline ends. This CDR3 is 14 amino acids long.

This clonotype was counted ten times or more. The chain couples TRBV4-1 to TRBJ1-4; TRBD1 aligns across 10 bases. CDR3 length equals 15 residues. Germline V gene sequence: CDR1 MGHRA, CDR2 YSYEKL. Trimming cost V 1 base and J 14 bases; bases outside gene matches: 10. The CDR3: CASSQGPGTGEMLFF. In nucleotides, the CDR3 is TGCGCCAGCAGCCAAGGGCCCGGGACAGGGGAAATGCTGTTTTTT.

This chain joins TRBV20-1 and TRBJ2-7; unclear D gene. Per germline, CDR1 DFQATT and CDR2 SNEGSKA (reference sequence). The CDR3 spans 17 residues. V dropped 0 bases and J dropped 4 bases, with 22 bases sitting between them. The CDR3 loop is CSARDEEGFDKVYEQYF. The DNA for the CDR3 is TGCAGTGCTAGAGATGAAGAAGGGTTCGATAAGGTTTACGAGCAGTACTTC.

The chain is built from TRBV7-9 and TRBJ1-1; 8 bases match TRBD1. This CDR3 contains 15 residues. Trimming at V came to 5 bases and at J to 0 bases, leaving 5 bases not matched to a gene. The germline V gene has CDR1 SEHNR and CDR2 FQNEAQ (reference sequence). CDR3 DNA: TGTGCCAGCAGCAATGGACAGGGTATGAACACTGAAGCTTTCTTT. Translated: CASSNGQGMNTEAFF. Complete variable domain (other parts from reference TRBV7-9 and TRBJ1-1): DTGVSQNPRHKITKRGQNVTFRCDPISEHNRLYWYRQTLGQGPEFLTYFQNEAQLEKSRLLSDRFSAERPKGSFSTLEIQRTEQGDSAMYLCASSNGQGMNTEAFFGQGTRLTVV.

This clonotype was seen at least ten times. The rearrangement links TRBV9 to TRBJ1-1; the D gene is possibly TRBD1 (5 bases). Trimming cost V 0 bases and J 8 bases, with 14 bases left between them. The germline CDR1 and CDR2 sequences are SGDLS and YYNGEE. The CDR3 has 14 residues. CDR3: CASSVGWEGDEAFF. CDR3 DNA: TGTGCCAGCAGCGTAGGCTGGGAAGGGGACGAAGCTTTCTTT.

The chain combines TRBV7-3 with TRBJ2-1; perhaps TRBD2 as D (6 bases). Germline V gene lookup returns CDR1 SGHTA and CDR2 FQGTGA. The ends were cut back, 2 bases at V and 0 bases at J, with 17 bases in the middle. This CDR3 contains 18 residues. The CDR3 region has the DNA TGTGCCAGCAGCTTAGGGCCTCCCGTGGACTACTCCTACAATGAGCAGTTCTTC. Amino acids: CASSLGPPVDYSYNEQFF. Combining the CDR3 with reference TRBV7-3 and TRBJ2-1 gives the whole variable domain GAGVSQTPSNKVTEKGKYVELRCDPISGHTALYWYRQSLGQGPEFLIYFQGTGAADDSGLPNDRFFAVRPEGSVSTLKIQRTERGDSAVYLCASSLGPPVDYSYNEQFFGPGTRLTVL.

V usage is TRBV6-5 and J usage is TRBJ2-5; 7 nucleotides align to TRBD1. The ends lost 9 bases at V and 1 base at J; junction bases unmatched: 11. Germline CDR1 is MNHEY and CDR2 is SVGAGI. The CDR3 is 15 residues long. The CDR3 sequence: CARNSSTGCQETQYF. The CDR3 nucleotides read TGTGCCAGGAATTCTTCGACAGGGTGCCAAGAGACCCAGTACTTC.

This clonotype was detected ten times or more. The chain links TRBV4-3 to TRBJ1-5, with a tentative D call TRBD1 (5 bases). Germline lookup yields CDR1 LGHNA and CDR2 YSLEER. The CDR3 covers 16 residues. V lost 0 bases and J lost 2, with 11 bases in between. Here the CDR3 DNA reads TGCGCCAGCAGCCAAGATTTCTGGGGCGGCAATCAGCCCCAGCATTTT. It specifies CASSQDFWGGNQPQHF.

This clonotype occurred a few times. This sequence joins TRBV27 and TRBJ1-1, with D possibly being TRBD1 (5 bases). Germline assignment: CDR1 MNHEY and CDR2 SMNVEV (reference sequence). V dropped 5 bases and J dropped 8 bases, with 18 bases sitting between them. The CDR3 has 14 residues. The CDR3: CASSHGGWGEEAFF. CDR3 in DNA: TGTGCCAGCAGTCATGGGGGGTGGGGGGAAGAAGCTTTCTTT.

V and J are TRBV11-2 and TRBJ2-5; 11 bases align to TRBD2. V was pared by 1 base and J by 5 bases, with 6 bases of the junction left unmatched. This CDR3 region has 16 residues. From germline, CDR1 is SGHAT and CDR2 FQNNGV. The CDR3 is CASSLVAGGPSETQYF. As DNA, the CDR3 is TGTGCCAGCAGCTTAGTAGCGGGAGGGCCGTCGGAGACCCAGTACTTC.

The V and J genes are TRBV19 and TRBJ2-3, with TRBD2 matching over 8 bases. V was clipped by 8 bases and J by 3 bases; unmatched bases: 10. The CDR3 runs to 15 residues. The germline V gene encodes CDR1 LNHDA and CDR2 SQIVND (reference sequence). The CDR3 protein is CASGHSGGGTDTQYF. Here the CDR3 DNA reads TGTGCCAGTGGGCACTCGGGCGGGGGGACAGATACGCAGTATTTT.

This rearrangement joins TRBV6-5 to TRBJ2-7, with a weak D call TRBD1 (6 bases). Trimming shortened V by 6 bases and J by 2 bases, and 20 bases separated the two germline ends. Per germline, CDR1 MNHEY and CDR2 SVGAGI. The CDR3 is 16 residues long. CDR3 amino acids: CASSSIPGQGAYEQYF. In DNA, the CDR3 is TGTGCCAGCAGCTCTATTCCGGGACAAGGGGCCTACGAGCAGTACTTC.

Points on this clonotype: A much larger clone lies one base from this, so it may be a read error. The genes are TRBV9 and TRBJ1-1; no definite D call. From germline, CDR1 is SGDLS and CDR2 YYNGEE. This CDR3 has 13 amino acids. The V end was cut by 3 bases, the J end by 4 bases, with 10 bases between. CDR3 residues: CASSGRAGTEAFF. The CDR3 DNA follows: TGTGCCAGCAGCGGACGGGCGGGCACTGAAGCTTTCTTT.

The chain carries TRBV11-2 and TRBJ2-5; the D gene is possibly TRBD1 (6 bases). Germline-derived CDR1 and CDR2 are SGHAT and FQNNGV. The CDR3 sequence is 20 residues long. V was trimmed by 0 bases and J by 0 bases, leaving 23 bases between them. CDR3 sequence: CASSLDQFLGDITYQETQYF. In DNA form, the CDR3 reads TGTGCCAGCAGCTTAGATCAGTTTTTGGGGGACATTACGTACCAAGAGACCCAGTACTTC.

This clonotype was counted between two and nine times. The chain uses TRBV2 and TRBJ2-5; the D gene is possibly TRBD1 (6 bases). The CDR3 is 12 amino acids. V lost 8 bases and J 5 bases, leaving 12 bases between the germline ends. The germline V gene has CDR1 SNHLY and CDR2 FYNNEI. CDR3 region: CASGQWPETQYF. The CDR3 DNA follows: TGTGCCAGCGGACAGTGGCCCGAGACCCAGTACTTC. Based on the CDR3 plus reference TRBV2 and TRBJ2-5, the full variable domain is EPEVTQTPSHQVTQMGQEVILRCVPISNHLYFYWYRQILGQKVEFLVSFYNNEISEKSEIFDDQFSVERPDGSNFTLKIRSTKLEDSAMYFCASGQWPETQYFGPGTRLLVL.

The V call is TRBV19, the J call TRBJ2-5; 7 nucleotides match TRBD2. The V gene end was trimmed by 9 bases and the J gene end by 1 base; junction bases not matched to a gene: 11. The CDR3 spans 15 residues. Germline values: CDR1 LNHDA, CDR2 SQIVND (reference sequence). The CDR3 sequence: CASRVTTGGQETQYF. In DNA, the CDR3 is TGTGCCAGCAGAGTGACAACGGGGGGCCAAGAGACCCAGTACTTC.

This clonotype was counted a few times. This chain connects TRBV12-5 to TRBJ2-5; D possibly corresponds to TRBD2 (5 bases). Germline V gives CDR1 LGHNT, CDR2 FRNRAP. CDR3 length: 11 amino acids. V dropped 3 bases and J dropped 8 bases, with 7 bases sitting between them. CDR3 protein: CASGFGNTQYF. CDR3 DNA sequence: TGTGCTAGTGGTTTCGGGAATACCCAGTACTTC.

This clonotype appeared many times. The DNA of the CDR3 is TGTGCCAGCAGCCCTCCCGGGGACTCCTACGAGCAGTACTTC. As protein: CASSPPGDSYEQYF. This sequence joins TRBV3-1 and TRBJ2-7; tentative D call: TRBD2 (5 bases). V lost 4 bases, J lost 0 bases, and 10 bases lay in between. The CDR3 is made up of 14 amino acids. The germline V gene encodes CDR1 LGHDT and CDR2 YNNKEL (reference sequence).

V usage is TRBV7-3 and J usage is TRBJ2-1; D remains unclear. The CDR3 spans 12 residues. V was shortened by 5 bases and J by 5 bases, with 7 bases between the two germline ends. The germline V gene encodes CDR1 SGHTA and CDR2 FQGTGA. The chain's CDR3 is CASSGPNNEQFF. CDR3 DNA: TGTGCCAGCAGCGGACCTAACAATGAGCAGTTCTTC.

This clonotype was observed a handful of times. V gene TRBV19 combines with J gene TRBJ2-7, with 11 bases aligning to TRBD2. Germline V gene lookup returns CDR1 LNHDA and CDR2 SQIVND (reference sequence). This CDR3 spans 15 amino acids. The J segment lost 6 bases and the V segment lost 3 bases, leaving 7 bases of the junction unmatched. This CDR3 reads CASSIGLAGGSEQYF. CDR3 DNA: TGTGCCAGTAGTATCGGGCTAGCGGGAGGCAGCGAGCAGTACTTC.

The rearrangement uses TRBV12-3 or TRBV12-4 and TRBJ2-1; TRBD2 agrees at 13 bases. The V gene end was trimmed by 4 bases and the J gene end by 2 bases; junction bases not matched to a gene: 2. The CDR3 sequence is 16 residues long. The CDR3 nucleotides are TGTGCCAGCAGTTCAGGGACTAGCGGGACCTACAATGAGCAGTTCTTC. Translated: CASSSGTSGTYNEQFF.

This clonotype was detected many times. V and J are TRBV7-6 and TRBJ2-1, with D possibly being TRBD2 (6 bases). Trimming left V 4 bases short and J 0 bases short, with 16 bases between. Germline values: CDR1 SGHVS, CDR2 FNYEAQ. The CDR3 loop spans 17 amino acids. The chain's CDR3 is CASSSDGGSYSYNEQFF. CDR3 DNA sequence: TGTGCCAGCAGCTCAGACGGGGGAAGTTACTCCTACAATGAGCAGTTCTTC.

As regards this clonotype: An end of the junction does not agree with germline; a read error may underlie this. The chain couples TRBV5-3 to TRBJ1-3; 10 nucleotides align to TRBD1. TRBV5-3 qualifies as an ORF whose function is uncertain. This CDR3 is built from 12 residues. The CDR3 protein is CASSVQGTGVDF. The CDR3 DNA sequence: TGTGCCAGCAGCGTGCAAGGGACAGGGGTGGATTTT.

This clonotype was found a few times. This chain joins TRBV2 and TRBJ1-1; D not resolved. CDR1 and CDR2 (germline): SNHLY, FYNNEI. The V end lost 2 bases, the J end lost 1 base, and 8 bases lay between the germline ends. The CDR3 sequence is 14 residues long. CDR3 sequence: CASSEFPGNTEAFF. CDR3 sequence (DNA): TGTGCCAGCAGTGAATTTCCCGGGAACACTGAAGCTTTCTTT.

This clonotype was observed a few times. The chain carries TRBV7-9 and TRBJ2-3; tentatively, D is TRBD2 (6 bases). V was clipped by 5 bases and J by 6 bases, with 21 bases between them. CDR1 is SEHNR and CDR2 is FQNEAQ in the germline V gene (reference sequence). CDR3 length: 16 amino acids. The CDR3 loop is CASSPRRGTFRDTQYF. In DNA, the CDR3 is TGTGCCAGCAGCCCTAGGAGGGGTACTTTCCGGGATACGCAGTATTTT.